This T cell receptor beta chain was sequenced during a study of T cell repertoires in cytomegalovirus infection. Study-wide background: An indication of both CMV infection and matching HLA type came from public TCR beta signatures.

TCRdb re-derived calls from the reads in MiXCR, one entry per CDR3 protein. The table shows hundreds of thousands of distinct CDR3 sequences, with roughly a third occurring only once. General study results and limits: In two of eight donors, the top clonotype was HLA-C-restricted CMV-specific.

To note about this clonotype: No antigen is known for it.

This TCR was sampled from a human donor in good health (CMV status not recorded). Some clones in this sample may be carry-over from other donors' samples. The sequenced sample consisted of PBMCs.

The chain's CDR3 is CASSYGTDNTFKAFF. In nucleotides, the CDR3 is TGTGCCAGCAGCTACGGGACAGACAACACTTTCAAAGCTTTCTTT. The chain combines TRBV5-4 with TRBJ1-1; 7 bases are a match to TRBD1. J was trimmed by 9 bases and V by 3 bases; bases with no gene match: 14. The CDR3 sequence is 15 residues long. The germline CDR1 and CDR2 sequences are SGHNT and YYREEE (reference sequence).